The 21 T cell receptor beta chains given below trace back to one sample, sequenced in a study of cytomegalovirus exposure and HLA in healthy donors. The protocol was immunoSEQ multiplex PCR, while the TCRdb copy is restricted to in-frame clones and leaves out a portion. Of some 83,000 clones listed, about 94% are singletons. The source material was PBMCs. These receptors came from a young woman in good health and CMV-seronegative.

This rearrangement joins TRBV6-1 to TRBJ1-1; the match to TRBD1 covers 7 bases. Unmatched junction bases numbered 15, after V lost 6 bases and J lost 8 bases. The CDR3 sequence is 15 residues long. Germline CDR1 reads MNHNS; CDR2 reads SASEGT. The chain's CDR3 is CASSVAFIGTVEAFF. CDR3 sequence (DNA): TGTGCCAGCAGCGTCGCGTTCATTGGGACAGTGGAAGCTTTCTTT.

DNA of the CDR3: TGCGCCAGCGCTAGAGGGACTAGCGGATTCTACGAGCAGTACTTC. This sequence encodes CASARGTSGFYEQYF. V usage is TRBV5-1 and J usage is TRBJ2-7, with 11 bases identical to TRBD2. With 7 bases clipped from V and 3 bases from J, the junction kept 9 bases outside the gene matches. The CDR3 is made up of 15 amino acids. Germline V gene data show CDR1 as SGHRS and CDR2 as YFSETQ.

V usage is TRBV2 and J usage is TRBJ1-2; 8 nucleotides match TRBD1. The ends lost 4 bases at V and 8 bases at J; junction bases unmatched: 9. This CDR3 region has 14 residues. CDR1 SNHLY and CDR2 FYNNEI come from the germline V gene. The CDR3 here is CASSAPRDRRGYTF. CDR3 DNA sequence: TGTGCCAGCAGTGCACCCCGGGACAGGAGGGGCTACACCTTC.

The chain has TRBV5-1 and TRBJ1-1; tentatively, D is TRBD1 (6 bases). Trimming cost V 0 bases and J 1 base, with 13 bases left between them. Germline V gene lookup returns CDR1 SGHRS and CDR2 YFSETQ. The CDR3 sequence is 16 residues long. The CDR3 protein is CASSLAPQGSNTEAFF. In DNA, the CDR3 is TGCGCCAGCAGCTTGGCCCCACAGGGTTCGAACACTGAAGCTTTCTTT.

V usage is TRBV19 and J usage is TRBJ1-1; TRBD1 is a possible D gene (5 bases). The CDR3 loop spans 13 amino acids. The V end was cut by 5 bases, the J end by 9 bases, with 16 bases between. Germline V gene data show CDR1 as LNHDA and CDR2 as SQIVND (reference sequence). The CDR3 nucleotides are TGTGCCAGTAGTCAACAGGAAAGGGGAAAAGCTTTCTTT. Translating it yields CASSQQERGKAFF.

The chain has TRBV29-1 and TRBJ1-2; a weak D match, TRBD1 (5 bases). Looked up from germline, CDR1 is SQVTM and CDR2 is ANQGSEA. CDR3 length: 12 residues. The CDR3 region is CTVTPGGGGYTF. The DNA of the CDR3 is TGCACCGTCACACCCGGCGGGGGGGGCTACACCTTC.

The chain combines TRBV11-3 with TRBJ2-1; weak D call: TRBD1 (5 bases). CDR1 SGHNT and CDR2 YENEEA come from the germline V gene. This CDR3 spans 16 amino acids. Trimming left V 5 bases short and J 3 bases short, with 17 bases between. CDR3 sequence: CASSPAWGSFYNEQFF. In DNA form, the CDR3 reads TGTGCCAGCAGCCCCGCTTGGGGCAGTTTCTACAATGAGCAGTTCTTC.

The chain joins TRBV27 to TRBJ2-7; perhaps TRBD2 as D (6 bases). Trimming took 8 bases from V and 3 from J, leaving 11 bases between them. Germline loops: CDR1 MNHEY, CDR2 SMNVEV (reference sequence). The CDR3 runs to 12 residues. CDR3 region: CASRDSLYEQYF. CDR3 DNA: TGTGCCAGCCGGGACTCCCTCTACGAGCAGTACTTC.

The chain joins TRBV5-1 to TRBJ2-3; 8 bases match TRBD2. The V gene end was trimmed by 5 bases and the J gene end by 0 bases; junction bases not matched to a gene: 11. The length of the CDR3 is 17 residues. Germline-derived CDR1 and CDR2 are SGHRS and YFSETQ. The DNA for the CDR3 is TGCGCCAGCAGTCGGGGGGGATCCGATCCTAGCACAGATACGCAGTATTTT. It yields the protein CASSRGGSDPSTDTQYF.

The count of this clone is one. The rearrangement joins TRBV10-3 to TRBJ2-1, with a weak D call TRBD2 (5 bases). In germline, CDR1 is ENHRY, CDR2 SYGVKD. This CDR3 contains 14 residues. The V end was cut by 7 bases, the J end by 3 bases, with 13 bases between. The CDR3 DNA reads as TGTGCCATCACCAGCGGCCGGGGCTACAATGAGCAGTTCTTC. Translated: CAITSGRGYNEQFF.

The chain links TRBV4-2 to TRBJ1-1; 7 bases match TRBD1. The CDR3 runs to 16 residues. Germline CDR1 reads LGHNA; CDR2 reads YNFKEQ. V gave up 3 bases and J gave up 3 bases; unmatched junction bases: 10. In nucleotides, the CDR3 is TGTGCCAGCAGCCAGGGGAGAGCAGGGGGTGACACTGAAGCTTTCTTT. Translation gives CASSQGRAGGDTEAFF.

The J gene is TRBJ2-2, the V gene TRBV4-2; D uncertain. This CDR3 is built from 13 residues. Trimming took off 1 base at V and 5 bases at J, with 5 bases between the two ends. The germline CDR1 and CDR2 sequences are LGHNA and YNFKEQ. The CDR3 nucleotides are TGTGCCAGCAGCCAAGGCGAGACCGGGGAGCTGTTTTTT. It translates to CASSQGETGELFF.

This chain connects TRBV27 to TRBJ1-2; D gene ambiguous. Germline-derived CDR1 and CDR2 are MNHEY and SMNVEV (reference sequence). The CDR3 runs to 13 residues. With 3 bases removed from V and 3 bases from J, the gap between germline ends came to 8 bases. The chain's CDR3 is CASSFTVDYGYTF. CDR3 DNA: TGTGCCAGCAGTTTCACAGTGGACTATGGCTACACCTTC.

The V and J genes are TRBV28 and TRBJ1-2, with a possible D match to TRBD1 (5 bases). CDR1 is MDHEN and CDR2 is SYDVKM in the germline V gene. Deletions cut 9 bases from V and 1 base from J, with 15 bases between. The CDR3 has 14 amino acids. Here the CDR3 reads CASQGAGVNYGYTF. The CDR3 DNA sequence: TGTGCCAGTCAAGGGGCGGGAGTTAACTATGGCTACACCTTC.

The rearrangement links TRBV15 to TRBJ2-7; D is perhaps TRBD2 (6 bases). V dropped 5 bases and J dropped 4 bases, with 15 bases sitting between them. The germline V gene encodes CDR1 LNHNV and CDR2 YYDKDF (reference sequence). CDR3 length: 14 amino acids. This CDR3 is CATSVDGSLYEQYF. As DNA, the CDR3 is TGTGCCACCAGCGTCGACGGGAGTTTGTACGAGCAGTACTTC.

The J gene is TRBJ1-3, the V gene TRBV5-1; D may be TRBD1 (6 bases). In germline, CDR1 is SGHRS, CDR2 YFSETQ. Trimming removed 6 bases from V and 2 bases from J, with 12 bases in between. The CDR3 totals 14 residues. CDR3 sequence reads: CASTQGGTGNTIYF. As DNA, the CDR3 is TGCGCCAGCACCCAAGGGGGAACTGGAAACACCATATATTTT. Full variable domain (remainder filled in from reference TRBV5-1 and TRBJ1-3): KAGVTQTPRYLIKTRGQQVTLSCSPISGHRSVSWYQQTPGQGLQFLFEYFSETQRNKGNFPGRFSGRQFSNSRSEMNVSTLELGDSALYLCASTQGGTGNTIYFGEGSWLTVV.

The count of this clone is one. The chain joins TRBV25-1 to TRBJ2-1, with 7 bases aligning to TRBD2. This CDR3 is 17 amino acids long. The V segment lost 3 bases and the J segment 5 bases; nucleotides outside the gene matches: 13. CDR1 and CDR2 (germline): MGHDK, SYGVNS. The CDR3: CASSDPGTIPYHNEQFF. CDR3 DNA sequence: TGTGCCAGCAGTGACCCGGGGACTATTCCGTACCACAATGAGCAGTTCTTC.

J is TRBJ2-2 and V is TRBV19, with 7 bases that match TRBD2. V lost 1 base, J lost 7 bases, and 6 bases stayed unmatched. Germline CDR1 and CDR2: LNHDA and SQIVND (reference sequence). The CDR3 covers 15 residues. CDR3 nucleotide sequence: TGTGCCAGTAGTATAGGGGCGGGAGCTGGCGGGGAGCTGTTTTTT. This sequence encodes CASSIGAGAGGELFF.

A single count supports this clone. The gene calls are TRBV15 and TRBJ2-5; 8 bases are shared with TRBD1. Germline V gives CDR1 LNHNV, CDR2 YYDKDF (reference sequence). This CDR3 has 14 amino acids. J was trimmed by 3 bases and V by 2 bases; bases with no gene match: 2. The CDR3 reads CATSRQGAEETQYF. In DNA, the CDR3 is TGTGCCACCAGCAGACAGGGGGCCGAAGAGACCCAGTACTTC. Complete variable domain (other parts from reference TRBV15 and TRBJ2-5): DAMVIQNPRYQVTQFGKPVTLSCSQTLNHNVMYWYQQKSSQAPKLLFHYYDKDFNNEADTPDNFQSRRPNTSFCFLDIRSPGLGDTAMYLCATSRQGAEETQYFGPGTRLLVL.

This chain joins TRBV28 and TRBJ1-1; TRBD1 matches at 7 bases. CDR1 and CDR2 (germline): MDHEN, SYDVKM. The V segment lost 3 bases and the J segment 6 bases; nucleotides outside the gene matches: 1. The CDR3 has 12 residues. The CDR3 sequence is CASSFDRAEAFF. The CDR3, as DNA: TGTGCCAGCAGTTTTGACAGGGCTGAAGCTTTCTTT. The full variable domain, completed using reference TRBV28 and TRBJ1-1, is DVKVTQSSRYLVKRTGEKVFLECVQDMDHENMFWYRQDPGLGLRLIYFSYDVKMKEKGDIPEGYSVSREKKERFSLILESASTNQTSMYLCASSFDRAEAFFGQGTRLTVV.

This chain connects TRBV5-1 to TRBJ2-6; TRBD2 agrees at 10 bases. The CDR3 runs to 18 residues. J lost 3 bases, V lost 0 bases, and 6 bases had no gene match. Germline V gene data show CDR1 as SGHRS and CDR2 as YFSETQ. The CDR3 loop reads CASSLVSSGRGGANVLTF. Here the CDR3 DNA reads TGCGCCAGCAGCTTGGTTTCTAGCGGGAGAGGTGGGGCCAACGTCCTGACTTTC.